Each of the 19 T cell receptor beta chains below was sequenced from the same sample in a study of PD-L1 blockade in urothelial cancer. The time point was: pretreatment peripheral blood. TCRdb keeps only in-frame clones here, not all; method: immunoSEQ multiplex PCR. The repertoire includes tens of thousands of clones, 90% of them detected once, and around 1.6% sits in the top ten. This specimen consisted of PBMCs, obtained around atezolizumab (anti-PD-L1) treatment. The origin of the receptors is a man in his sixties with urothelial cancer.

This chain uses TRBV9 with TRBJ2-7; tentatively, D is TRBD1 (6 bases). CDR1 and CDR2 from the germline V gene are SGDLS and YYNGEE. V was shortened by 0 bases and J by 6 bases, with 13 bases between the two germline ends. This CDR3 comprises 14 residues. Written as DNA, the CDR3 is TGTGCCAGCAGCGTAGGGTCCAGGGGACGCGAGCAGTACTTC. It translates to CASSVGSRGREQYF.

In this sample, this clone turned up a few times. The rearrangement joins TRBV18 to TRBJ1-6, with D possibly TRBD1 on 5 matching bases. This CDR3 comprises 14 residues. CDR1 and CDR2 (germline): KGHSH, LQKENI. V lost 5 bases and J lost 7, with 12 bases in between. As DNA, the CDR3 is TGTGCCAGCTCATCGGACACGGACAATTCACCCCTCCACTTT. It translates to CASSSDTDNSPLHF. Together with reference TRBV18 and TRBJ1-6, the CDR3 gives the full variable domain: NAGVMQNPRHLVRRRGQEARLRCSPMKGHSHVYWYRQLPEEGLKFMVYLQKENIIDESGMPKERFSAEFPKEGPSILRIQQVVRGDSAAYFCASSSDTDNSPLHFGNGTRLTVT.

CDR3 amino acids: CASSYSVAGLTDTQYF. CDR3 DNA: TGTGCCAGCAGTTACTCTGTAGCGGGGTTAACAGATACGCAGTATTTT. The rearrangement links TRBV6-5 to TRBJ2-3; the match to TRBD2 covers 8 bases. The germline gives CDR1 MNHEY, CDR2 SVGAGI. CDR3 size: 16 residues. After removal of 0 bases from V and 3 bases from J, the junction contained 5 bases not matched to a gene.

This clone occurred once. V is TRBV28 and J is TRBJ2-1, with 11 positions matching TRBD2. After removal of 7 bases from V and 15 bases from J, the junction contained 14 bases not matched to a gene. The CDR3 runs 14 residues. Germline-derived CDR1 and CDR2 are MDHEN and SYDVKM. CDR3 in amino acids: CASKVTSGDVRVFF. In nucleotides, the CDR3 is TGTGCCAGCAAAGTGACTAGCGGGGACGTGAGAGTGTTCTTC.

In this sample, this clone turned up once. The chain links TRBV19 to TRBJ2-7; possibly TRBD1 for D (6 bases). Trimming took off 8 bases at V and 3 bases at J, with 14 bases between the two ends. This CDR3 comprises 13 residues. CDR1 and CDR2 (germline): LNHDA, SQIVND (reference sequence). The CDR3 here is CASPDGTLYEQYF. In nucleotides, the CDR3 is TGTGCCAGTCCCGACGGGACACTCTACGAGCAGTACTTC.

V is TRBV6-5 and J is TRBJ1-5, with D tentatively TRBD1 (5 bases). Between the trimmed V and J ends, which lost 2 bases and 7 bases, there was a span of 9 bases. This CDR3 has 13 residues. CDR1 is MNHEY and CDR2 is SVGAGI in the germline V gene. In DNA form, the CDR3 reads TGTGCCAGCAGTTACAGGGGTGGACAGCCCCAGCATTTT. It codes for CASSYRGGQPQHF.

The J gene is TRBJ2-1, the V gene TRBV9; the match to TRBD2 covers 10 bases. The V gene end was trimmed by 0 bases and the J gene end by 6 bases; junction bases not matched to a gene: 3. The CDR3 sequence is 15 residues long. Germline V lookup: CDR1 SGDLS, CDR2 YYNGEE. CDR3 nucleotide sequence: TGTGCCAGCAGCGTAGGACTAGCGGGTTTCAATGAGCAGTTCTTC. Encoded protein: CASSVGLAGFNEQFF.

The J gene is TRBJ1-5, the V gene TRBV7-2, with 7 bases aligning to TRBD1. The CDR3 has 17 residues. Germline trimming cut 2 bases from V and 3 bases from J; bases unmatched to any gene: 10. In germline, CDR1 is SGHTA, CDR2 FQGNSA. CDR3 residues: CASSLKGASNVNQPQHF. The CDR3 nucleotides read TGTGCCAGCAGCTTAAAGGGGGCGTCAAACGTCAATCAGCCCCAGCATTTT.

V gene TRBV7-8 combines with J gene TRBJ2-1; a possible D gene is TRBD2 (6 bases). The CDR3 contains 17 residues. Germline CDR1 SGHVS, CDR2 FQNEAQ. V was pared by 3 bases and J by 1 base, with 16 bases between. CDR3 in amino acids: CASSLPDYSRSYNEQFF. As DNA, the CDR3 is TGTGCCAGCAGCTTGCCGGACTATTCCAGATCCTACAATGAGCAGTTCTTC. Together with reference TRBV7-8 and TRBJ2-1, the CDR3 gives the full variable domain: GAGVSQSPRYKVAKRGQDVALRCDPISGHVSLFWYQQALGQGPEFLTYFQNEAQLDKSGLPSDRFFAERPEGSVSTLKIQRTQQEDSAVYLCASSLPDYSRSYNEQFFGPGTRLTVL.

This chain connects TRBV27 to TRBJ2-3; 7 bases fit TRBD1. Trimming removed 5 bases from V and 2 bases from J; junction bases left unmatched: 7. Per the germline V gene, CDR1 is MNHEY and CDR2 is SMNVEV (reference sequence). The CDR3 totals 15 residues. CDR3 DNA: TGTGCCAGCAGTACCCCGGGACAGATCACAGATACGCAGTATTTT. It is translated as CASSTPGQITDTQYF.

The V gene is TRBV6-5, the J gene TRBJ1-1; TRBD1 agrees at 7 bases. CDR3 size: 14 residues. Per germline, CDR1 MNHEY and CDR2 SVGAGI. V shed 6 bases, J shed 0 bases, and the junction held 4 bases outside the gene matches. The CDR3 loop reads CASRKDRVNTEAFF. The CDR3 nucleotides are TGTGCCAGCAGAAAAGACAGGGTGAACACTGAAGCTTTCTTT.

This chain uses TRBV6-5 with TRBJ2-1, with 10 bases lining up with TRBD2. Trimming removed 6 bases from V and 7 bases from J; junction bases left unmatched: 6. From germline, CDR1 is MNHEY and CDR2 SVGAGI. The CDR3 is 14 residues long. The CDR3 DNA is TGTGCCAGCAGGAGGGGACTAGCGTCGAATGAGCAGTTCTTC. It encodes CASRRGLASNEQFF.

The chain uses TRBV30 and TRBJ2-3; 12 nucleotides align to TRBD2. Per the germline V gene, CDR1 is GTSNPN and CDR2 is SVGIG (reference sequence). V shed 0 bases, J shed 6 bases, and the junction held 4 bases outside the gene matches. The CDR3 totals 15 residues. CDR3 in DNA: TGTGCCTGGAGTGTACTAGCGGGAGGCGGGGATACGCAGTATTTT. This codes for CAWSVLAGGGDTQYF. Full variable domain (missing parts from reference TRBV30 and TRBJ2-3): SQTIHQWPATLVQPVGSPLSLECTVEGTSNPNLYWYRQAAGRGLQLLFYSVGIGQISSEVPQNLSASRPQDRQFILSSKKLLLSDSGFYLCAWSVLAGGGDTQYFGPGTRLTVL.

The chain links TRBV2 to TRBJ1-6, with TRBD1 as a possible D gene (6 bases). The CDR3 length is 15 residues. Germline CDR1 and CDR2: SNHLY and FYNNEI. Trimming took off 2 bases at V and 3 bases at J, with 8 bases between the two ends. In nucleotides, the CDR3 is TGTGCCAGCAGTGAACAGGGGCTCTATAATTCACCCCTCCACTTT. Protein product: CASSEQGLYNSPLHF.

This rearrangement joins TRBV9 to TRBJ1-6; 9 nucleotides agree with TRBD1. Germline assignment: CDR1 SGDLS and CDR2 YYNGEE. Germline trimming cut 2 bases from V and 6 bases from J; bases unmatched to any gene: 3. CDR3 length: 15 amino acids. The CDR3 DNA sequence: TGTGCCAGCAGCGTCGGACAGGGGTTTAATTCACCCCTCCACTTT. This translates into CASSVGQGFNSPLHF.

DNA for the CDR3: TGTGCCTGGAATAAACCGGGGGTCGGGCACACCGGGGAGCTGTTTTTT. Its translation: CAWNKPGVGHTGELFF. The rearrangement joins TRBV30 to TRBJ2-2, with a tentative D call TRBD2 (6 bases). Trimming took 4 bases from V and 3 from J, leaving 18 bases between them. Germline CDR1 and CDR2: GTSNPN and SVGIG (reference sequence). The length of the CDR3 is 16 residues.

The rearrangement uses TRBV9 and TRBJ2-3; 11 positions agree with TRBD2. The CDR3 runs to 16 residues. V shed 4 bases and J 2 bases; nucleotides not matched to a gene: 6. Germline-derived CDR1 and CDR2 are SGDLS and YYNGEE. The CDR3 region is CASSSLAGGPTDTQYF. The CDR3 nucleotides read TGTGCCAGCAGCTCATTAGCGGGGGGGCCCACAGATACGCAGTATTTT. Together with reference TRBV9 and TRBJ2-3, the CDR3 gives the full variable domain: DSGVTQTPKHLITATGQRVTLRCSPRSGDLSVYWYQQSLDQGLQFLIQYYNGEERAKGNILERFSAQQFPDLHSELNLSSLELGDSALYFCASSSLAGGPTDTQYFGPGTRLTVL.

The rearrangement links TRBV10-3 to TRBJ1-1; D gene uncertain. Trimming took 0 bases from V and 0 from J, leaving 8 bases between them. The CDR3 is 15 residues long. The germline gives CDR1 ENHRY, CDR2 SYGVKD. As DNA, the CDR3 is TGTGCCATCAGTGAGTCCGCAGGTTTGAACACTGAAGCTTTCTTT. Its protein product is CAISESAGLNTEAFF.

The chain is built from TRBV11-3 and TRBJ1-2; 11 bases are shared with TRBD1. The CDR3 covers 16 residues. Germline V lookup: CDR1 SGHNT, CDR2 YENEEA. V shed 2 bases, J shed 6 bases, and the junction held 8 bases outside the gene matches. The CDR3, as DNA: TGTGCCAGCAGCTTAATATGGGACAGGGGGTCCCATGGCTACACCTTC. It codes for CASSLIWDRGSHGYTF.